The present T cell receptor (beta chain) was sequenced within a study of blood T cell repertoires in COVID-19. Germline V gene data show CDR1 as SGHRS and CDR2 as YFSETQ. The CDR3 covers 15 residues. V lost 5 bases and J 0 bases, leaving 13 bases between the germline ends. Repertoires were generated with immunoSEQ multiplex PCR, while TCRdb's copy carries only in-frame clones and drops some. The table includes approximately 170,000 clones, less than 90% detected once. This clone was seen only a few times. The sequenced material came from peripheral blood. The TCR comes from a woman aged 70-85 years with COVID-19, enrolled during active disease. This chain uses TRBV5-1 with TRBJ2-3; D unresolved. The CDR3 bases are TGCGCCAGCAGGACCCAGGTGTCTAGCACAGATACGCAGTATTTT. Residues: CASRTQVSSTDTQYF.